The rows below give T cell receptor beta chains drawn from one sample of a study of T and B cells in COVID-19 patients. TCRdb processed the multiplex PCR reads anew with MiXCR; each CDR3 protein has one entry. The sample lists around 30,000 distinct CDR3 sequences; 30% to 35% were seen once. Material for sequencing was blood. All receptors come from a human donor who had recovered from COVID-19. CDR3s include the opening cysteine and the closing phenylalanine or tryptophan. Fields, in order: clone size, D gene, J gene, V gene, CDR3 DNA, CDR3 protein. D genes are given only for firm matches. Clone size is stated in some rows and not others, as once, few, many or a class when expanded.

few . TRBJ1-1 TRBV6-1 TGTGCCAGCAGTGAAAGGGTGTCCATGAACACTGAAGCTTTCTTT CASSERVSMNTEAFF
. . TRBJ2-7 TRBV27 TGTGCCAGCAGTTCCCAGGATACCTACGAGCAGTACTTC CASSSQDTYEQYF
few TRBD1 TRBJ2-7 TRBV27 TGTGCCAGCAGTTTAGGGGACAGGGGTTACGAGCAGTACTTC CASSLGDRGYEQYF
. . TRBJ1-2 TRBV29-1 TGCAGCGCTGGCTCTCCCGGGCAGGAGATAAACTATGGCTACACCTTC CSAGSPGQEINYGYTF
. TRBD1 TRBJ2-5 TRBV6-5 TGTGCCAGCAGTGAGAACAGGGGTTTGGAGCAGTACTTC CASSENRGLEQYF
. . TRBJ1-1 TRBV6-2/TRBV6-3 TGTGCCAGCAGCGGACGGGGTGAAGCTTTCTTT CASSGRGEAFF
. . TRBJ2-1 TRBV6-1 TGTGCCAGCAGGGAGGTCGGGACGGGAGTCGGTAATGAGCAGTTCTTC CASREVGTGVGNEQFF
many . TRBJ2-7 TRBV13 TGTGCCAGCAGCTTTACGGGGCCTTACGAGCAGTACTTC CASSFTGPYEQYF
. . TRBJ1-6 TRBV6-1 TGTGCCAGCAGTTCAAGGGTTAATTCACCCCTCCACTTT CASSSRVNSPLHF
. . TRBJ2-5 TRBV5-4 TGTGCCAGCAGCTTGGGGACTCTAGATGGAGAGACCCAGTACTTC CASSLGTLDGETQYF
. TRBD1 TRBJ2-1 TRBV5-5 TGTGCCAGCAGCGCCATAAGACAGGGGGCCGGGAATGAGCAGTTCTTC CASSAIRQGAGNEQFF
few TRBD1 TRBJ1-5 TRBV12-3/TRBV12-4 TGTGCCAGCAGCGGGGGACAGGGTGGTAATCAGCCCCAGCATTTT CASSGGQGGNQPQHF
medium-sized TRBD1 TRBJ1-2 TRBV29-1 TGCAGCGTTGAAGCCGAGGGGACAGGGCGCAATGGCTACACCTTC CSVEAEGTGRNGYTF
. . TRBJ2-7 TRBV11-1 TGTGCCAGCAGCTTTTCCCCCCGCTCCTACGAGCAGTACTTC CASSFSPRSYEQYF
few TRBD2 TRBJ2-7 TRBV13 TGTGCCAGCAGCTGGTCTAGCGGGAGGTACTACGAGCAGTACTTC CASSWSSGRYYEQYF
medium-sized . TRBJ2-7 TRBV29-1 TGCAGCGTTATCGCGGACAGCTACGAGCAGTACTTC CSVIADSYEQYF
few TRBD2 TRBJ2-7 TRBV4-2 TGTGCCAGCAGCCAAGATCGGCTAGCGGGCTACGAGCAGTACTTC CASSQDRLAGYEQYF
. . TRBJ2-1 TRBV6-2/TRBV6-3 TGTGCCAGCAGTTACCCGACCGGGACATTCTCCTACAATGAGCAGTTCTTC CASSYPTGTFSYNEQFF
few . TRBJ1-1 TRBV19 TGTGCCAGTAGTTCCCGGACAGCGAACACTGAAGCTTTCTTT CASSSRTANTEAFF
few . TRBJ1-5 TRBV30 TGTGCCTGGAGTTTTGTGGGCGGAGGCAATCAGCCCCAGCATTTT CAWSFVGGGNQPQHF
few TRBD2 TRBJ2-1 TRBV5-4 TGTGCCAGCAGCTTAGGCGGGAGGGAGGAAAATGAGCAGTTCTTC CASSLGGREENEQFF
. TRBD1 TRBJ2-1 TRBV5-4 TGTGCCAGCAGCGACGGCGGGACAGGGGGTTTTGAGCAGTTCTTC CASSDGGTGGFEQFF
. TRBD1 TRBJ1-4 TRBV5-4 TGTGCCAGCAGCTTGGCGACAGGGGGAGTGGAAAAACTGTTTTTT CASSLATGGVEKLFF
. TRBD2 TRBJ2-1 TRBV19 TGTGCCAGTAGTATAATAAGCGGGGGGGCCGCCTACAATGAGCAGTTCTTC CASSIISGGAAYNEQFF
. . TRBJ2-2 TRBV20-1 TGCAGTGCTCTCGAGGGGGGTATGGGTTCCGGGGAGCTGTTTTTT CSALEGGMGSGELFF
few TRBD2 TRBJ2-1 TRBV4-2 TGTGCCAGCAGCCAAGATCGGTCTAGCGGGGGGGTTAATGAGCAGTTCTTC CASSQDRSSGGVNEQFF